This is a list of T cell receptor beta chains from one sample in a study of cytomegalovirus exposure and HLA in healthy donors. Assay used: immunoSEQ multiplex PCR; TCRdb lists only in-frame clones, some missing. The table shows about 82,000 clones, with about 87% occurring only once. Sample: PBMCs. These receptors were collected from a man aged 18 to 30 in good health and CMV-seronegative. CDR3s include the opening cysteine and the closing phenylalanine or tryptophan. The order of the fields is clone size, V gene, J gene, D gene, CDR3 DNA, CDR3 protein. D genes are given only for firm matches. Expanded clones get a size class; other rows say once, few or many, or leave the size out.

abundance: once; v_gene: TRBV11-1; j_gene: TRBJ2-7; d_gene: TRBD2; CDR3nt: TGTGCCAGCAGCTCAGCGGGAGCGGACCAGTACGAGCAGTACTTC; CDR3aa: CASSSAGADQYEQYF
abundance: -; v_gene: TRBV4-3; j_gene: TRBJ1-4; d_gene: -; CDR3nt: TGCGCCAGCAGCCAAGGGCAACAGGTCCCGAATGAAAAACTGTTTTTT; CDR3aa: CASSQGQQVPNEKLFF
abundance: -; v_gene: TRBV10-3; j_gene: TRBJ2-3; d_gene: TRBD2; CDR3nt: TGTGCCACCCAAGAGCGGGAAACTATAGATACGCAGTATTTT; CDR3aa: CATQERETIDTQYF
abundance: -; v_gene: TRBV29-1; j_gene: TRBJ2-5; d_gene: TRBD1; CDR3nt: TGCAGCGCGGGACAGGGGGTGGAGACCCAGTACTTC; CDR3aa: CSAGQGVETQYF
abundance: -; v_gene: TRBV27; j_gene: TRBJ2-7; d_gene: TRBD2; CDR3nt: TGTGCCAGCAGTTTATCGCGGGAGGCGGCCTACGAGCAGTACTTC; CDR3aa: CASSLSREAAYEQYF
abundance: few; v_gene: TRBV6-5; j_gene: TRBJ1-5; d_gene: TRBD1; CDR3nt: TGTGCCAGCAGTTACAACAGGGGGGCTCAGCCCCAGCATTTT; CDR3aa: CASSYNRGAQPQHF
abundance: -; v_gene: TRBV5-8; j_gene: TRBJ1-2; d_gene: -; CDR3nt: TGTGCCAGCAGCAACCTACTCAACTATGGCTACACCTTC; CDR3aa: CASSNLLNYGYTF
abundance: -; v_gene: TRBV5-1; j_gene: TRBJ2-7; d_gene: TRBD2; CDR3nt: TGCGCCAGCAGGATGGGACTAGCGAGGACCTACGAGCAGTACTTC; CDR3aa: CASRMGLARTYEQYF
abundance: -; v_gene: TRBV28; j_gene: TRBJ2-2; d_gene: TRBD2; CDR3nt: TGTGCCAGCAGAATCCCTCTCGGACTAGCGGGAGAGAGCACCGGGGAGCTGTTTTTT; CDR3aa: CASRIPLGLAGESTGELFF
abundance: -; v_gene: TRBV27; j_gene: TRBJ2-7; d_gene: TRBD1; CDR3nt: TGTGCCAGCAGTGTACACTTAACCACCGGGACAGCCTACGAGCAGTACTTC; CDR3aa: CASSVHLTTGTAYEQYF
abundance: -; v_gene: TRBV28; j_gene: TRBJ1-1; d_gene: -; CDR3nt: TGTGCCAGCACCCTCCTCGGGACAACGAACACTGAAGCTTTCTTT; CDR3aa: CASTLLGTTNTEAFF
abundance: -; v_gene: TRBV7-9; j_gene: TRBJ2-3; d_gene: TRBD2; CDR3nt: TGTGCCAGCAGCCCCCGGACTAGCGGGAGGAGCACAGATACGCAGTATTTT; CDR3aa: CASSPRTSGRSTDTQYF
abundance: -; v_gene: TRBV29-1; j_gene: TRBJ2-5; d_gene: TRBD2; CDR3nt: TGCAGCGTTGAAAGACTAGCGGGAGAACCCCAAGAGACCCAGTACTTC; CDR3aa: CSVERLAGEPQETQYF
abundance: -; v_gene: TRBV19; j_gene: TRBJ2-3; d_gene: TRBD2; CDR3nt: TGTGCCAGTAGCCGCGGGGGTGGTGGCACAGATACGCAGTATTTT; CDR3aa: CASSRGGGGTDTQYF
abundance: -; v_gene: TRBV9; j_gene: TRBJ2-7; d_gene: TRBD2; CDR3nt: TGTGCCAGCAGCGTAGGGGCGGGAGGGCCGCTCGAGCAGTACTTC; CDR3aa: CASSVGAGGPLEQYF
abundance: -; v_gene: TRBV2; j_gene: TRBJ2-3; d_gene: -; CDR3nt: TGTGCCAGCAGTGCCCCAGGGAGCACAGATACGCAGTATTTT; CDR3aa: CASSAPGSTDTQYF
abundance: -; v_gene: TRBV11-2; j_gene: TRBJ2-3; d_gene: -; CDR3nt: TGTGCCAGCAGCTTAGATTTGCAGGGCGATACGCAGTATTTT; CDR3aa: CASSLDLQGDTQYF